The entry that follows covers one T cell receptor beta chain sequence. Relative to the germline gene, one junction end is altered; a read error may explain this. Seattle's enrolled individuals joined amid active infection and were then monitored longitudinally. The data belong to a study of blood T cell repertoires in COVID-19. Study-level information: T cells, B-cell-depleted T cells, or PBMCs provided the cDNA or gDNA that served as material.

Per the authors' pipeline: Amplification from reference gene primers served as the basis for estimated nucleated cell counts. The protocol was immunoSEQ multiplex PCR, while the TCRdb copy is restricted to in-frame clones and leaves out a portion. V and J calls and clone size come straight from that table; D and trimming were deduced from the DNA. The sample consists of fewer than 600,000 clones, about 88% of them appearing once. Germline assignment: CDR1 SSHAT and CDR2 FNYEAQ (reference sequence). The CDR3 has 16 residues. The specimen sequenced was peripheral blood. This sequence originates from a man between 18 and 35 years old with COVID-19, enrolled during active disease. V usage is TRBV7-7 and J usage is TRBJ2-5; 12 bases align to TRBD1. As DNA, the CDR3 is TGTGCTAGCAGACCCGGGACAGGGGGCCCGAGCGAGACCCAGTACTTC. Residues: CASRPGTGGPSETQYF.